Each of the 27 T cell receptor beta chains below was sequenced from the same sample in a study of PD-1 blockade in classical Hodgkin lymphoma. The time point: newly diagnosed, previously untreated cHL patient sample. Assay used: immunoSEQ multiplex PCR; TCRdb lists only in-frame clones, some missing. The sample carries approximately 35,000 clones, roughly 94% recorded once. Sequencing was done on a sample of peripheral blood mononuclear cells (PBMCs). All receptors come from a human donor with classical Hodgkin lymphoma.

The chain is built from TRBV2 and TRBJ2-1; a weak D match, TRBD2 (6 bases). The CDR3 runs 12 residues. Trimming removed 4 bases at V and 9 bases at J, with 10 bases between. CDR1 and CDR2 from the germline V gene are SNHLY and FYNNEI. This chain's CDR3 is CASSGLVAEQFF. The CDR3 bases are TGTGCCAGCAGTGGACTAGTGGCTGAGCAGTTCTTC.

In this sample, this clone turned up once. The J gene is TRBJ2-3, the V gene TRBV19, with 9 bases identical to TRBD2. V lost 4 bases to trimming and J lost 5 bases; unmatched junction nucleotides: 7. CDR1 and CDR2 (germline): LNHDA, SQIVND (reference sequence). This CDR3 has 15 amino acids. CDR3 region: CASSRGTSPLDTQYF. The CDR3 DNA is TGTGCCAGTAGTAGAGGGACTAGCCCGTTAGATACGCAGTATTTT.

The CDR3 DNA sequence: TGTGCCAGCAGCTTGGGCTTTGGCGGTCCGTACAATGAGCAGTTCTTC. Amino acids: CASSLGFGGPYNEQFF. V usage is TRBV5-6 and J usage is TRBJ2-1; D gene uncertain. With 0 bases removed from V and 4 bases from J, the gap between germline ends came to 14 bases. CDR1 is SGHDT, CDR2 YYEEEE, per germline. The CDR3 spans 16 residues.

The chain is built from TRBV4-3 and TRBJ1-1; a possible D gene is TRBD1 (6 bases). The V gene lost 0 bases and the J gene lost 2 bases, with 13 bases spanning the gap. This CDR3 is built from 16 residues. Looked up from germline, CDR1 is LGHNA and CDR2 is YSLEER. DNA for the CDR3: TGCGCCAGCAGCCAAGATTCTCACAGGGAAAACACTGAAGCTTTCTTT. Translated, it gives CASSQDSHRENTEAFF.

This clone came up once. DNA for the CDR3: TGTGCCAGCAGGGTGGGTATCCACAATGAGCAGTTCTTC. It is translated as CASRVGIHNEQFF. The chain uses TRBV7-2 and TRBJ2-1; D remains ambiguous. This CDR3 contains 13 residues. V lost 6 bases, J lost 5 bases, and 11 bases lay in between. Germline CDR1 reads SGHTA; CDR2 reads FQGNSA.

This clone was counted once. The genes are TRBV5-6 and TRBJ1-2; 7 nucleotides align to TRBD1. Germline V gene lookup returns CDR1 SGHDT and CDR2 YYEEEE. V was pared by 5 bases and J by 8 bases, with 9 bases of the junction left unmatched. The CDR3 totals 13 residues. CDR3 region: CASSYAGTEGYTF. The CDR3 nucleotides are TGTGCCAGCAGTTATGCAGGGACAGAGGGCTACACCTTC.

The chain links TRBV28 to TRBJ2-7, with D possibly being TRBD1 (6 bases). This CDR3 comprises 17 residues. The germline V gene encodes CDR1 MDHEN and CDR2 SYDVKM. Trimming took 2 bases from V and 0 from J, leaving 17 bases between them. The CDR3 coding sequence is TGTGCCAGCAGTTTAATATTTTTGGGACAAAGCTCCTACGAGCAGTACTTC. Encoded protein: CASSLIFLGQSSYEQYF.

As to this clone: The junction departs from the called germline gene at one end, perhaps through a read error. This chain links TRBV2 with TRBJ2-7, with no clear D. This CDR3 is 12 amino acids long. Germline loops: CDR1 SNHLY, CDR2 FYNNEI. The CDR3 nucleotides read TGTGCCAGCAGGGAAGACACCTACGAGCAGTACTTC. It codes for CASREDTYEQYF.

V usage is TRBV28 and J usage is TRBJ2-7, with D perhaps given as TRBD1 or TRBD2 (5 bases each). The germline gives CDR1 MDHEN, CDR2 SYDVKM. Trimming removed 5 bases at V and 5 bases at J, with 10 bases between. This CDR3 is 12 amino acids long. The CDR3 reads CASSGDGDEQYF. CDR3 sequence (DNA): TGTGCCAGCAGTGGGGACGGGGACGAGCAGTACTTC.

This clone was detected only once. This sequence joins TRBV28 and TRBJ2-7; perhaps TRBD1 as D (5 bases). This CDR3 region has 18 residues. V lost 4 bases and J lost 2, with 24 bases in between. Germline CDR1 and CDR2: MDHEN and SYDVKM. CDR3 in amino acids: CASSSPSAQGRETYEQYF. The CDR3, as DNA: TGTGCCAGCAGTTCGCCTAGTGCGCAGGGAAGGGAAACCTACGAGCAGTACTTC. The full variable domain, its missing parts supplied by reference TRBV28 and TRBJ2-7, is DVKVTQSSRYLVKRTGEKVFLECVQDMDHENMFWYRQDPGLGLRLIYFSYDVKMKEKGDIPEGYSVSREKKERFSLILESASTNQTSMYLCASSSPSAQGRETYEQYFGPGTRLTVT.

This chain connects TRBV9 to TRBJ2-3; a possible D gene is TRBD2 (6 bases). The ends were cut back, 3 bases at V and 5 bases at J, with 16 bases in the middle. This CDR3 spans 15 amino acids. The germline CDR1 and CDR2 sequences are SGDLS and YYNGEE. CDR3 sequence: CASSDPRGAEDTQYF. The CDR3 DNA follows: TGTGCCAGCAGCGACCCGCGGGGAGCGGAAGATACGCAGTATTTT.

The chain is built from TRBV30 and TRBJ2-3, with TRBD2 as a possible D gene (6 bases). Trimming cost V 0 bases and J 2 bases, with 9 bases left between them. The CDR3 consists of 14 residues. Per germline, CDR1 GTSNPN and CDR2 SVGIG (reference sequence). The CDR3 loop reads CAWSVLAATDTQYF. Written as DNA, the CDR3 is TGTGCCTGGAGTGTGTTAGCGGCCACAGATACGCAGTATTTT. The complete variable domain, with remaining parts taken from reference TRBV30 and TRBJ2-3, reads SQTIHQWPATLVQPVGSPLSLECTVEGTSNPNLYWYRQAAGRGLQLLFYSVGIGQISSEVPQNLSASRPQDRQFILSSKKLLLSDSGFYLCAWSVLAATDTQYFGPGTRLTVL.

The CDR3 sequence is CASSPNSPGTQYF. Written as DNA, the CDR3 is TGTGCCAGCAGCCCCAATAGCCCGGGTACGCAGTATTTT. The gene calls are TRBV7-8 and TRBJ2-3; D is undetermined. The V end lost 5 bases, the J end lost 8 bases, and 14 bases lay between the germline ends. The CDR3 runs to 13 residues. Germline V CDR1 and CDR2: SGHVS, FQNEAQ. Combining the CDR3 with reference TRBV7-8 and TRBJ2-3 gives the whole variable domain GAGVSQSPRYKVAKRGQDVALRCDPISGHVSLFWYQQALGQGPEFLTYFQNEAQLDKSGLPSDRFFAERPEGSVSTLKIQRTQQEDSAVYLCASSPNSPGTQYFGPGTRLTVL.

The genes are TRBV6-6 and TRBJ2-5; no reliable D call. Trimming left V 6 bases short and J 0 bases short, with 11 bases between. This CDR3 is 14 amino acids long. Germline values: CDR1 MNHNY, CDR2 SVGAGI (reference sequence). The CDR3 bases are TGTGCCAGCAGCGACGTGGAGTACCAAGAGACCCAGTACTTC. Its protein is CASSDVEYQETQYF.

The CDR3 spells CASSSGTGGNGYTF. CDR3 nucleotide sequence: TGTGCCAGCAGTTCAGGGACAGGGGGCAATGGCTACACCTTC. The chain has TRBV6-5 and TRBJ1-2; TRBD1 aligns across 12 bases. CDR3 length equals 14 residues. V dropped 4 bases and J dropped 6; count of bases not matched to a gene: 3. The germline V gene has CDR1 MNHEY and CDR2 SVGAGI.

The chain employs TRBV18 and TRBJ2-3, with unresolved D. The CDR3 totals 13 residues. Trimming took off 3 bases at V and 1 base at J, with 5 bases between the two ends. CDR1 and CDR2 from the germline V gene are KGHSH and LQKENI. The CDR3 protein is CASSPSGTDTQYF. As DNA, the CDR3 is TGTGCCAGCTCACCTTCCGGCACAGATACGCAGTATTTT.

The CDR3 loop reads CASSHGLAGAQETQYF. The CDR3 DNA follows: TGCGCCAGCAGCCATGGACTAGCGGGAGCCCAAGAGACCCAGTACTTC. This chain uses TRBV5-1 with TRBJ2-5; 13 bases are a match to TRBD2. From germline, CDR1 is SGHRS and CDR2 YFSETQ. V shed 4 bases, J shed 1 base, and the junction held 4 bases outside the gene matches. The CDR3 loop spans 16 amino acids.

This clone was seen once. This rearrangement joins TRBV6-1 to TRBJ1-5; D call uncertain. V was shortened by 0 bases and J by 6 bases, with 12 bases between the two germline ends. Germline-derived CDR1 and CDR2 are MNHNS and SASEGT. The CDR3 has 15 residues. The CDR3 region is CASSEAKGYAQPQHF. As DNA, the CDR3 is TGTGCCAGCAGTGAAGCGAAGGGATACGCTCAGCCCCAGCATTTT.

The chain carries TRBV2 and TRBJ2-1; 8 nucleotides line up with TRBD2. The CDR3 has 15 residues. V shed 6 bases and J 4 bases; nucleotides not matched to a gene: 8. Germline V gene data show CDR1 as SNHLY and CDR2 as FYNNEI. CDR3 protein: CASRQSGGPYNEQFF. In DNA, the CDR3 is TGTGCCAGCAGACAAAGCGGGGGCCCTTACAATGAGCAGTTCTTC.

This clone was counted a few times. This rearrangement joins TRBV2 to TRBJ1-1; D not certain. Germline CDR1 reads SNHLY; CDR2 reads FYNNEI. The V gene lost 10 bases and the J gene lost 1 base, with 13 bases spanning the gap. This CDR3 is built from 13 residues. The CDR3 reads CAKHGVWNTEAFF. CDR3 nucleotide sequence: TGTGCCAAACATGGGGTGTGGAACACTGAAGCTTTCTTT.

In regard to this clone: Mismatch with germline at one junction end may stem from a read error. This sample also contains other DNA sequences that code for the same CDR3. The chain couples TRBV29-1 to TRBJ1-2; possible D gene TRBD1, 6 bases. The CDR3 length is 14 residues. Per germline, CDR1 SQVTM and CDR2 ANQGSEA. The CDR3 nucleotides read TGCAGTGTTGGTCAGGCAGGGGTGAACTATGGCTACACCTTC. It is translated as CSVGQAGVNYGYTF.

V and J are TRBV5-1 and TRBJ1-6; the D gene is possibly TRBD1 (6 bases). The CDR3 spans 15 residues. The V gene's germline CDR1 is SGHRS and CDR2 YFSETQ. Trimming took 4 bases from V and 8 from J, leaving 16 bases between them. CDR3 amino acids: CASSGPPGAYSPLHF. The CDR3 DNA reads as TGCGCCAGCAGCGGGCCCCCGGGGGCCTATTCACCCCTCCACTTT.

This clone is labeled as medium-sized (0.01 to 0.1%). V gene TRBV6-1 combines with J gene TRBJ1-6, with D perhaps TRBD1 (5 bases). Germline CDR1 reads MNHNS; CDR2 reads SASEGT. CDR3 length: 14 residues. Trimming took off 0 bases at V and 9 bases at J, with 9 bases between the two ends. As DNA, the CDR3 is TGTGCCAGCAGTGAAGCGGGGGAAAGTTCACCCCTCCACTTT. Translated: CASSEAGESSPLHF.

This sequence joins TRBV5-6 and TRBJ1-3; D not resolved. Between the trimmed V and J ends, which lost 6 bases and 2 bases, there was a span of 27 bases. The CDR3 is 19 amino acids. Germline CDR1 and CDR2: SGHDT and YYEEEE. This chain's CDR3 is CASTFYFGSYFTAGNTIYF. The CDR3 DNA sequence: TGTGCCAGCACCTTCTACTTCGGGTCTTACTTCACGGCTGGAAACACCATATATTTT.

The V call is TRBV6-6, the J call TRBJ2-1; TRBD1 is a possible D gene (6 bases). Germline CDR1 is MNHNY and CDR2 is SVGAGI (reference sequence). The CDR3 totals 15 residues. With 2 bases removed from V and 0 bases from J, the gap between germline ends came to 8 bases. The CDR3: CASSYRGSSYNEQFF. The CDR3 nucleotides are TGTGCCAGCAGTTACAGGGGGAGCTCCTACAATGAGCAGTTCTTC.

This clone has more than one count but fewer than ten. The chain couples TRBV5-1 to TRBJ1-3; D is ambiguous. CDR1 SGHRS and CDR2 YFSETQ come from the germline V gene. The CDR3 contains 16 residues. Trimming stripped 0 bases from V and 0 bases from J, with 10 bases between. The CDR3 sequence: CASSLGDFTSGNTIYF. In DNA form, the CDR3 reads TGCGCCAGCAGCTTGGGGGATTTTACCTCTGGAAACACCATATATTTT.

The chain has TRBV28 and TRBJ1-1; D unclear. In germline, CDR1 is MDHEN, CDR2 SYDVKM. Between the trimmed V and J ends, which lost 5 bases and 8 bases, there was a span of 15 bases. The CDR3 totals 13 residues. The CDR3 DNA reads as TGTGCCAGCAGTCTATCTGCGGCATTGGAAGCTTTCTTT. It codes for CASSLSAALEAFF.